This TCR beta chain was sequenced for a study of shared clonotypes between healthy human individuals (dated by TCRdb to 2018 to 2020). Background for the entire study: The cohort comprised a couple of women and a few men aged 18 to 49 years. To estimate repertoire size and how much clonotype sharing occurs between individuals, the study deeply sequenced the blood TCR repertoires of several healthy adults. To increase sequencing depth and limit assay-specific biases, different laboratories used diverse techniques to prepare libraries and sequence TCR repertoires. Leukapheresis yielded between about 0.94 and 9.5 billion PBMCs per donor.

This clone was seen a single time. Its antigen specificity is not known. No clone much larger than this one lies a single base away; base qualities are absent. What the authors observed across the whole study: Sampling was restricted to blood, and TCR repertoires in tissue are likely to differ from TCR repertoires in blood. Pairwise subsampling indicated that sequencing depth was expected to affect the degree of clonotype sharing among donors. Because the study included only a small number of donors, the genetic and exposure-history diversity represented was limited.

Using the deep immunoSEQ assay, multiplex PCR amplified TCR CDR3 regions from genomic DNA. Extracted genomic DNA from each cell subset was spread evenly across all wells of several immunoSEQ 96-well plates, with each plate serving as a replicate. For unsorted PBMC, approximately 0.3 ug of genomic DNA, equivalent to about 30,000 T cell genomes, went into each replicate PCR. Ten immunoSEQ deep assay plates were used to sequence unsorted PBMC genomic DNA. Purified libraries were measured with a Qubit 3.0 fluorometer, size-checked on a Bioanalyzer 2100, and measured again with the KAPA Library Quantification kit. Each immunoSEQ 96-well plate was sequenced on its own single-read 150-cycle Illumina NextSeq 550 flow cell. The original pipeline was this. Because only junctional sequences without quality scores were contained in the immunoSEQ output, filtering matching that applied to full-length reads could not be performed. Sequences were annotated with PyIR, a Python wrapper for IgBLAST v1.9, using IMGT germline references to assign V/J genes and CDR3. Reads were removed for weak V/J assignments (E-value above 1e-6), missing CDR3, stop codons, out-of-frame junctions, or ambiguous translated residues. V3J clonotypes were defined as sequences sharing an identical inferred V gene, J gene, and CDR3 amino acid sequence. Percentage overlap between repertoires was computed as shared unique clonotypes divided by the size of the smaller repertoire. Richness of each repertoire was evaluated using RTK rarefaction, the Chao1 estimator, and Recon v2.1 estimates of unobserved clonotypes. What TCRdb holds here is the immuneACCESS table cut down to in-frame rearrangements. Part of the clones is not present; checked against another copy, under half of the missing clones reflect an unresolved V gene, and the others are unexplained. That table supplies the V and J calls and clone size; D and trimming were determined from the DNA. Within this sample are about half a million clones, with about 74% of them counted one time only. The top ten clonotypes cover more than 10% of the sample.

The donors were healthy, HIV-negative adults with no recently reported acute infections or vaccinations. Every donor was a Caucasian adult living in Nashville, Tennessee, USA. For unsorted samples, 70 million to 95 million PBMCs were counted, and genomic DNA was extracted using the QIAamp DNA Blood Mini kit. Blood was obtained by leukapheresis, after which PBMCs were separated by Ficoll-Histopaque density gradient centrifugation and cryopreserved in liquid nitrogen vapor phase. V is clipped by 3 bases and J by 2 bases, and the sequence between their germline boundaries is 10 bases long. From cysteine to phenylalanine, the CDR3 is 14 amino acids long. This entry keeps only the CDR3 DNA: 42 bases, framed from base 1. CDR1 and CDR2 are read off the germline V gene (reference sequence) as SEHNR and FQNEAQ.

The origin of this receptor is a woman aged 40 to 50 in good health. Some clones in this sample may be carry-over from other donors' samples. The sequence joins TRBV7-9 to TRBJ2-5; possibly the D gene is TRBD1, per 5 matching bases. The sequencing sample was made of PBMCs. This receptor carries the CDR3 CASSLGQTQETQYF. The DNA sequence is as follows: TGTGCCAGCAGCTTGGGGCAGACACAAGAGACCCAGTACTTC.